This T cell receptor beta chain was profiled in a study of shared clonotypes between healthy human individuals. Study at large: Three CD4 naive, three CD4 memory, two CD8 naive and one CD8 memory plate were used per donor.

In regard to this clone: Its target is not known. Other DNA sequences from this sample encode an identical CDR3 as well.

J was trimmed by 1 base and V by 4 bases; bases with no gene match: 2. This CDR3 has 14 residues. The germline V gene has CDR1 MDHEN and CDR2 SYDVKM. Profiling relied on immunoSEQ multiplex PCR, and the TCRdb table lists in-frame clones only, not all of them. The sample comprises fewer than 3 million clones, 85% to 95% of which are singletons, and roughly 0.34% rests with the top ten. Findings of the study overall: Across a handful of donors, naive CD4 shared around 5.1%, naive CD8 less than 4%, memory CD4 2% to 2.5%, memory CD8 0.4% to 0.5%.

Caucasian adults living in Nashville, Tennessee, provided all samples. The TCR originated in a man between 18 and 29 years old in good health. Some clones in this sample may be carry-over from other donors' samples. The sample consisted of naive CD4+ T cells from PBMCs. Subset given: CD45RA+ positively selected. The chain is built from TRBV28 and TRBJ2-3; 7 bases are a match to TRBD1. Here the CDR3 reads CASSSGQGTDTQYF. DNA for the CDR3: TGTGCCAGCAGTTCTGGACAGGGCACAGATACGCAGTATTTT.